Shown below are 9 T cell receptor beta chains from a single sample sequenced in a study of blood T cell repertoires in COVID-19. Assay: immunoSEQ multiplex PCR; the TCRdb copy retains only in-frame clones and omits some. The sample contains about 340,000 clones, 65% to 85% of which appear only once. The source material was peripheral blood. The receptors originated from a man aged 25-45 years with active or convalescent COVID-19.

The rearrangement links TRBV11-2 to TRBJ2-3, with 8 bases matching TRBD2. Germline values: CDR1 SGHAT, CDR2 FQNNGV. The CDR3 has 14 residues. The V gene end was trimmed by 2 bases and the J gene end by 6 bases; junction bases not matched to a gene: 4. CDR3 sequence (DNA): TGTGCCAGCAGCTTAACGGGAGGGAGGGATACGCAGTATTTT. Encoded protein: CASSLTGGRDTQYF.

The V call is TRBV19, the J call TRBJ1-1; 8 nucleotides match TRBD1. The CDR3 length is 15 residues. The trim removed 8 bases at V and 0 bases at J, leaving 8 bases unmatched. CDR1 and CDR2 from the germline V gene are LNHDA and SQIVND (reference sequence). CDR3 bases: TGTGCCAGTGGGATTGACAGGGGCTTGAACACTGAAGCTTTCTTT. Protein product: CASGIDRGLNTEAFF.

J is TRBJ2-2 and V is TRBV7-2, with 14 bases fitting TRBD2. Germline V gene lookup returns CDR1 SGHTA and CDR2 FQGNSA. With 2 bases clipped from V and 7 bases from J, the junction kept 3 bases outside the gene matches. This CDR3 is 16 amino acids long. The CDR3 here is CASSLRTSGRNGELFF. The DNA for the CDR3 is TGTGCCAGCAGCTTACGGACTAGCGGGAGGAACGGGGAGCTGTTTTTT.

The chain employs TRBV7-8 and TRBJ2-4; TRBD1 is a possible D gene (6 bases). The V gene's germline CDR1 is SGHVS and CDR2 FQNEAQ. The length of the CDR3 is 15 residues. Trimming removed 4 bases at V and 7 bases at J, with 17 bases between. Written as DNA, the CDR3 is TGTGCCAGCAGCTCCCTAGGGGGTTTCGCCAACATTCAGTACTTC. Translated: CASSSLGGFANIQYF.

The chain couples TRBV9 to TRBJ2-1; 10 bases are shared with TRBD2. This CDR3 region has 20 residues. V was clipped by 0 bases and J by 0 bases; unmatched bases: 12. From germline, CDR1 is SGDLS and CDR2 YYNGEE. CDR3 sequence (DNA): TGTGCCAGCAGCGTAGGGGTGGGTAGCGGGGGGTATAGCTCCTACAATGAGCAGTTCTTC. This translates into CASSVGVGSGGYSSYNEQFF.

This clone was seen a handful of times. The J gene is TRBJ2-7, the V gene TRBV2; TRBD2 is a possible D gene (6 bases). There are 15 residues in the CDR3. V was cut by 6 bases and J by 2 bases, with 17 bases left in between. Germline V gene sequence: CDR1 SNHLY, CDR2 FYNNEI. CDR3 sequence (DNA): TGTGCCAGCAGCCAACTAGGGACTCTTACCTACGAGCAGTACTTC. This encodes CASSQLGTLTYEQYF. The entire variable domain, with the rest obtained from reference TRBV2 and TRBJ2-7, is as follows: EPEVTQTPSHQVTQMGQEVILRCVPISNHLYFYWYRQILGQKVEFLVSFYNNEISEKSEIFDDQFSVERPDGSNFTLKIRSTKLEDSAMYFCASSQLGTLTYEQYFGPGTRLTVT.

The table lists this clone with a few counts. Other nucleotide sequences in the sample specify the same CDR3. The V call is TRBV6-5, the J call TRBJ1-2, with D perhaps TRBD1 (5 bases). The V gene lost 5 bases and the J gene lost 5 bases, with 9 bases spanning the gap. The CDR3 totals 12 residues. CDR1 and CDR2 (germline): MNHEY, SVGAGI. CDR3 nucleotides: TGTGCCAGCAGTACGCCAGGGTATGGCTACACCTTC. It codes for CASSTPGYGYTF.

The chain links TRBV2 to TRBJ2-7; tentative D call: TRBD1 (5 bases). V shed 8 bases and J shed 3 bases, with 14 bases lying between them. The CDR3 contains 13 residues. CDR1 is SNHLY, CDR2 FYNNEI, per germline. CDR3 protein: CASVREVDYEQYF. In DNA form, the CDR3 reads TGTGCCAGCGTCAGGGAAGTTGACTACGAGCAGTACTTC.

V is TRBV9 and J is TRBJ1-4; TRBD1 might be the D (6 bases). Trimming removed 4 bases at V and 5 bases at J, with 12 bases between. The CDR3 covers 14 residues. Germline loops: CDR1 SGDLS, CDR2 YYNGEE. CDR3 amino acids: CASSKRTDNEKLFF. The CDR3 DNA sequence: TGTGCCAGCAGCAAAAGGACAGACAATGAAAAACTGTTTTTT.